Below are 23 T cell receptor beta chains sequenced from a single sample in a study of regulatory T cells in long-lasting Graves disease (dated by TCRdb to the early 2020s). The time point label, read with the paper, signifies: persistent/refractory GD, antithyroid drugs over 5 years with positive TRAb. RNA was extracted from PBMCs in TRIzol for both TCR sequencing and RNA sequencing. Libraries were made using multiplex PCR. Sequencing instrument: Illumina HiSeq 4000. CDR3 regions were amplified by Arm-PCR with iRepertoire HTBI primers to construct TCR beta libraries. TCRdb ran its own pipeline on the public reads, namely fastp trimming at Q25 and MiXCR clone calling, and kept in-frame beta chains. Duplicate CDR3 protein sequences are folded into a single record with the most common DNA and genes. In all, the sample holds hundreds of thousands of distinct CDR3 sequences, and less than 25% of those were seen once. Over 7.5% of the sample belongs to the ten largest clones.

The material sequenced was peripheral blood mononuclear cells (PBMCs), taken when the disease was refractory, from a patient treated with antithyroid drugs. These receptors were collected from a female donor with Graves disease.

In its sample, this clonotype was seen a few times. V gene TRBV4-1 combines with J gene TRBJ2-7; the D is unclear. Between the trimmed V and J ends, which lost 3 bases and 3 bases, there was a span of 18 bases. CDR1 is MGHRA and CDR2 is YSYEKL in the germline V gene. This CDR3 has 16 residues. CDR3 nucleotide sequence: TGCGCCAGCAGCCAGCCCGGGCGCACCAACCACTACGAGCAGTACTTC. Its protein product is CASSQPGRTNHYEQYF.

This clonotype appeared many times. This chain uses TRBV28 with TRBJ1-5, with 8 bases lining up with TRBD1. The germline V gene encodes CDR1 MDHEN and CDR2 SYDVKM. V lost 3 bases, J lost 6 bases, and 4 bases stayed unmatched. The CDR3 runs to 14 residues. CDR3 sequence: CASSFSGGRQPQHF. In nucleotides, the CDR3 is TGTGCCAGCAGTTTCTCAGGGGGCCGTCAGCCCCAGCATTTT.

This clonotype has a count of ten or more. The chain combines TRBV7-2 with TRBJ2-7; 11 positions agree with TRBD1. CDR3 length equals 16 residues. Germline loops: CDR1 SGHTA, CDR2 FQGNSA. V lost 5 bases to trimming and J lost 3 bases; unmatched junction nucleotides: 9. The CDR3 region is CASSPQIGTGGYEQYF. The CDR3, as DNA: TGTGCCAGCAGCCCCCAAATTGGGACAGGGGGCTACGAGCAGTACTTC.

This clonotype appeared many times. The CDR3 DNA reads TGTGCCAGCATTCGGACTAGCGGGAGCTACGAGCAGTACTTC. Its protein is CASIRTSGSYEQYF. V usage is TRBV2 and J usage is TRBJ2-7, with TRBD2 identical over 13 bases. The germline V gene encodes CDR1 SNHLY and CDR2 FYNNEI. V shed 7 bases and J 3 bases; nucleotides not matched to a gene: 3. The CDR3 spans 14 residues.

This clonotype was observed a handful of times. The V gene is TRBV7-8, the J gene TRBJ2-2; 15 nucleotides line up with TRBD2. CDR1 is SGHVS and CDR2 is FQNEAQ in the germline V gene. This CDR3 region has 20 residues. V dropped 4 bases and J dropped 3; count of bases not matched to a gene: 12. CDR3 DNA sequence: TGTGCCAGCAGCTCAGGTTTCGGACTAGCGGGAGGGCCGCACACCGGGGAGCTGTTTTTT. Amino acid sequence: CASSSGFGLAGGPHTGELFF. Together with reference TRBV7-8 and TRBJ2-2, the CDR3 gives the full variable domain: GAGVSQSPRYKVAKRGQDVALRCDPISGHVSLFWYQQALGQGPEFLTYFQNEAQLDKSGLPSDRFFAERPEGSVSTLKIQRTQQEDSAVYLCASSSGFGLAGGPHTGELFFGEGSRLTVL.

The J gene is TRBJ2-7, the V gene TRBV7-2; 7 bases are a match to TRBD1. The CDR3 is 15 residues long. Trimming cost V 4 bases and J 2 bases; bases outside gene matches: 8. Germline CDR1 and CDR2: SGHTA and FQGNSA. The CDR3 loop is CASSSTGKRPYEQYF. The DNA for the CDR3 is TGTGCCAGCAGCTCGACAGGGAAGCGTCCCTACGAGCAGTACTTC.

Many counts were recorded for this clonotype. The J gene is TRBJ1-2, the V gene TRBV28; 9 positions match TRBD1. The CDR3 consists of 15 residues. CDR1 MDHEN and CDR2 SYDVKM come from the germline V gene. V gave up 10 bases and J gave up 5 bases; unmatched junction bases: 14. CDR3: CATFPSGQGDYGYTF. CDR3 in DNA: TGTGCCACCTTTCCGTCGGGACAGGGTGATTATGGCTACACCTTC.

This clonotype was recorded many times. The gene calls are TRBV27 and TRBJ1-5, with D unclear. Looked up from germline, CDR1 is MNHEY and CDR2 is SMNVEV (reference sequence). This CDR3 is 11 amino acids long. With 8 bases removed from V and 3 bases from J, the gap between germline ends came to 5 bases. The CDR3 loop is CASLPNQPQHF. The CDR3 DNA reads as TGTGCCAGCCTACCCAATCAGCCCCAGCATTTT.

This chain uses TRBV12-3 or TRBV12-4 with TRBJ1-3; no clear D. Trimming stripped 9 bases from V and 6 bases from J, with 9 bases between. This CDR3 region has 11 residues. CDR3: CARQLANTIYF. The CDR3 DNA reads TGTGCCAGACAACTTGCAAACACCATATATTTT.

Comment on this clonotype: Its ends do not fully match the called genes, so a read error is possible. CDR3 bases: TGTGCCAGCGAGACGGCCGATTCCTACAAGCAGTACTTC. Its protein is CASETADSYKQYF. The rearrangement uses TRBV7-9 and TRBJ2-7; D unresolved. The length of the CDR3 is 13 residues. Germline CDR1 SEHNR, CDR2 FQNEAQ (reference sequence).

This clonotype showed up many times. J is TRBJ2-2 and V is TRBV12-3 or TRBV12-4; D gene uncertain. This CDR3 comprises 13 residues. V was cut by 4 bases and J by 4 bases, with 7 bases left in between. The CDR3 sequence: CASSWAGTGELFF. In DNA form, the CDR3 reads TGTGCCAGCAGTTGGGCTGGCACCGGGGAGCTGTTTTTT.

This clonotype appeared many times. This chain connects TRBV27 to TRBJ2-5; D not certain. Trimming took off 1 base at V and 4 bases at J, with 7 bases between the two ends. Germline V gives CDR1 MNHEY, CDR2 SMNVEV (reference sequence). The CDR3 is 13 amino acids. CDR3 region: CASSLLSRETQYF. As DNA, the CDR3 is TGTGCCAGCAGTTTATTAAGTAGAGAGACCCAGTACTTC.

The rearrangement uses TRBV5-1 and TRBJ2-7; the match to TRBD1 covers 9 bases. With 5 bases clipped from V and 5 bases from J, the junction kept 5 bases outside the gene matches. CDR3 length: 13 residues. Germline assignment: CDR1 SGHRS and CDR2 YFSETQ. CDR3: CASSNRGHNEQYF. The CDR3 DNA sequence: TGCGCCAGCAGTAACAGGGGGCACAACGAGCAGTACTTC. The full variable domain, completed using reference TRBV5-1 and TRBJ2-7, is KAGVTQTPRYLIKTRGQQVTLSCSPISGHRSVSWYQQTPGQGLQFLFEYFSETQRNKGNFPGRFSGRQFSNSRSEMNVSTLELGDSALYLCASSNRGHNEQYFGPGTRLTVT.

V gene TRBV3-1 combines with J gene TRBJ2-7; no definite D call. This CDR3 has 13 residues. V was trimmed by 4 bases and J by 7 bases, leaving 14 bases between them. Per germline, CDR1 LGHDT and CDR2 YNNKEL (reference sequence). The CDR3 is CASSPLPVGEQYF. In nucleotides, the CDR3 is TGTGCCAGCAGCCCCCTCCCGGTAGGTGAGCAGTACTTC.

The genes are TRBV19 and TRBJ1-5, with a tentative D call TRBD1 (5 bases). Germline V CDR1 and CDR2: LNHDA, SQIVND (reference sequence). CDR3 size: 18 residues. V lost 4 bases and J 2 bases, leaving 21 bases between the germline ends. DNA of the CDR3: TGTGCCAGTAGTAGGTATCTGGGGCAAGGGGCAGGCAATCAGCCCCAGCATTTT. Its translation: CASSRYLGQGAGNQPQHF.

CDR3 DNA sequence: TGTGCCTCAAACACAGGGACTCTTTACAATGAGCAGTTCTTC. It is translated as CASNTGTLYNEQFF. The V gene is TRBV2, the J gene TRBJ2-1; D is possibly TRBD1 or TRBD2 (6 bases each). The CDR3 is 14 amino acids. Trimming shortened V by 11 bases and J by 4 bases, and 18 bases separated the two germline ends. Germline V lookup: CDR1 SNHLY, CDR2 FYNNEI.

The V gene is TRBV7-2, the J gene TRBJ1-6; D remains unclear. Germline V gives CDR1 SGHTA, CDR2 FQGNSA. The CDR3 runs to 11 residues. V shed 7 bases and J shed 7 bases, with 5 bases lying between them. This CDR3 is CASTSNSPLHF. The CDR3 nucleotides are TGTGCCAGCACCTCGAATTCACCCCTCCACTTT.

The gene calls are TRBV24-1 and TRBJ2-7, with D possibly matching TRBD1 (5 bases). Germline-derived CDR1 and CDR2 are KGHDR and SFDVKD. This CDR3 comprises 15 residues. V was clipped by 6 bases and J by 5 bases, with 19 bases between them. This CDR3 reads CATSSYRSEANEQYF. The CDR3 bases are TGTGCCACCAGTTCGTACAGGTCCGAGGCAAACGAGCAGTACTTC.

This chain joins TRBV30 and TRBJ1-4; no reliable D call. This CDR3 is built from 14 residues. Germline lookup yields CDR1 GTSNPN and CDR2 SVGIG (reference sequence). Trimming took off 1 base at V and 7 bases at J, with 13 bases between the two ends. CDR3 nucleotides: TGTGCCTGGAGTGCGTCAGTACCTAGTGAAAAACTGTTTTTT. This sequence encodes CAWSASVPSEKLFF.

This clonotype was detected only once. A much larger clone sits a single nucleotide away, making a read error possible. The rearrangement uses TRBV28 and TRBJ1-1, with D maybe TRBD1 (6 bases). Germline loops: CDR1 MDHEN, CDR2 SYDVKM. The CDR3 has 15 amino acids. CDR3 DNA: TGTGCCAGCAGTACGCACAGGGTGGAATTATCTGAAGCTCTCTTT. This translates into CASSTHRVELSEALF.

This clonotype occurred many times. This rearrangement joins TRBV6-2 or TRBV6-3 to TRBJ2-5; no clear D. Germline V lookup: CDR1 MNHEY, CDR2 SVGEGT. The CDR3 is 13 residues long. Trimming removed 8 bases from V and 2 bases from J, with 12 bases in between. This chain's CDR3 is CASGSLIQETQYF. The CDR3 nucleotides are TGTGCCAGCGGTTCTCTGATTCAAGAGACCCAGTACTTC.

At least ten counts were recorded for this clonotype. V is TRBV7-8 and J is TRBJ2-2; D gene unclear. The CDR3 length is 15 residues. Trimming removed 2 bases from V and 6 bases from J, with 13 bases in between. Per germline, CDR1 SGHVS and CDR2 FQNEAQ. The CDR3 coding sequence is TGTGCCAGCAGCTTATATCCCTCAGCTGCCGGGGAGCTGTTTTTT. The encoded protein is CASSLYPSAAGELFF.

The rearrangement links TRBV5-1 to TRBJ1-1, with D possibly being TRBD1 (5 bases). The CDR3 sequence is 13 residues long. Deletions cut 1 base from V and 2 bases from J, with 6 bases between. From germline, CDR1 is SGHRS and CDR2 YFSETQ. CDR3 protein: CASSLRDNTEAFF. DNA of the CDR3: TGCGCCAGCAGCTTGCGGGACAACACTGAAGCTTTCTTT.